One sample yielded the 30 T cell receptor beta chains listed below, sequenced in a study of CD8 T cells in Susac syndrome. After extraction with the RNeasy kit, roughly 0.5 to 1 ug of the RNA was reverse transcribed using random hexamers. TCRdb re-analysed the immunoSEQ multiplex PCR reads in MiXCR, keeping a single row per CDR3 protein. The table shows around 270,000 distinct CDR3 sequences, with 65% to 90% occurring only once. Sequencing was performed on CD8+ T cells from PBMCs. These receptors were collected from a human donor with multiple sclerosis.

The chain employs TRBV10-2 and TRBJ1-1, with TRBD1 matching 8 bases. This CDR3 is built from 14 residues. Germline-derived CDR1 and CDR2 are WSHSY and SAAADI. The ends lost 4 bases at V and 5 bases at J; junction bases unmatched: 6. CDR3 in DNA: TGCGCCAGCAGTGGGCAGGGGGCGGGTACTGAAGCTTTCTTT. This sequence encodes CASSGQGAGTEAFF.

This clonotype was picked up one time. This CDR3 reads CASSDRDSSTDTQYF. CDR3 nucleotides: TGCGCCAGCAGTGACCGGGACAGTAGCACAGATACGCAGTATTTT. The chain couples TRBV10-1 to TRBJ2-3; the match to TRBD1 covers 7 bases. CDR3 length: 15 amino acids. The J segment lost 0 bases and the V segment lost 3 bases, leaving 3 bases of the junction unmatched. Germline loops: CDR1 WNHNN, CDR2 SYGVQD (reference sequence).

The J gene is TRBJ2-7, the V gene TRBV13, with D possibly TRBD2 on 6 matching bases. The germline V gene encodes CDR1 PRHDT and CDR2 FYEKMQ (reference sequence). Trimming stripped 5 bases from V and 2 bases from J, with 16 bases between. This CDR3 is 15 amino acids long. The CDR3 sequence: CASSGGGIGAYEQYF. CDR3 nucleotide sequence: TGTGCCAGCAGCGGTGGCGGGATCGGCGCCTACGAGCAGTACTTC.

The table lists this clonotype with a few counts. This chain uses TRBV4-1 with TRBJ1-1; D possibly corresponds to TRBD1 (6 bases). The ends were cut back, 5 bases at V and 0 bases at J, with 13 bases in the middle. The germline gives CDR1 MGHRA, CDR2 YSYEKL. This CDR3 has 15 residues. CDR3 nucleotides: TGCGCCAGCAGCGAACAGGGAGTGATGAACACTGAAGCTTTCTTT. The encoded protein is CASSEQGVMNTEAFF.

This rearrangement joins TRBV7-8 to TRBJ2-7; no reliable D call. Germline V lookup: CDR1 SGHVS, CDR2 FQNEAQ. This CDR3 has 14 residues. The V end was cut by 0 bases, the J end by 3 bases, with 9 bases between. The CDR3 DNA sequence: TGTGCCAGCAGCTTAGCGGCCACAAACTACGAGCAGTACTTC. It codes for CASSLAATNYEQYF.

The chain carries TRBV6-5 and TRBJ2-5; the D is unclear. The CDR3 sequence is 12 residues long. The V end was cut by 1 base, the J end by 5 bases, with 5 bases between. CDR1 and CDR2 from the germline V gene are MNHEY and SVGAGI. Written as DNA, the CDR3 is TGTGCCAGCAGTTACTTCGGGGAGACCCAGTACTTC. Protein sequence: CASSYFGETQYF.

The chain combines TRBV5-1 with TRBJ2-7, with a possible D match to TRBD2 (5 bases). Germline V gene lookup returns CDR1 SGHRS and CDR2 YFSETQ. The CDR3 extends over 13 amino acids. V lost 5 bases, J lost 3 bases, and 12 bases lay in between. The DNA of the CDR3 is TGCGCCAGCAGGGGAGACGGAGACTACGAGCAGTACTTC. Protein product: CASRGDGDYEQYF.

The chain links TRBV9 to TRBJ1-1, with D maybe TRBD1 (5 bases). The V gene's germline CDR1 is SGDLS and CDR2 YYNGEE. With 0 bases removed from V and 4 bases from J, the gap between germline ends came to 22 bases. The CDR3 sequence is 18 residues long. The CDR3 DNA reads as TGTGCCAGCAGCGTAGACCCCGGGGCCCTCAATCGGGGCACTGAAGCTTTCTTT. Protein sequence: CASSVDPGALNRGTEAFF.

The chain uses TRBV30 and TRBJ1-5; D might be TRBD1 (6 bases). The CDR3 sequence is 13 residues long. Germline values: CDR1 GTSNPN, CDR2 SVGIG (reference sequence). Trimming took off 3 bases at V and 8 bases at J, with 14 bases between the two ends. The CDR3 sequence is CAWRGDIGKPQHF. In DNA form, the CDR3 reads TGTGCCTGGAGGGGGGACATTGGCAAGCCCCAGCATTTT.

This chain joins TRBV19 and TRBJ2-1; D assignment may be TRBD1 or TRBD2 (5 bases each). Germline V CDR1 and CDR2: LNHDA, SQIVND (reference sequence). Trimming removed 7 bases from V and 0 bases from J, with 16 bases in between. The CDR3 loop spans 16 amino acids. This chain's CDR3 is CASTKGTTISYNEQFF. DNA of the CDR3: TGTGCCAGTACCAAAGGGACGACTATCTCCTACAATGAGCAGTTCTTC.

The chain combines TRBV5-6 with TRBJ2-7, with TRBD1 matching over 7 bases. The CDR3 totals 13 residues. Trimming at V came to 5 bases and at J to 5 bases, leaving 7 bases not matched to a gene. CDR1 is SGHDT and CDR2 is YYEEEE in the germline V gene. The CDR3: CASSDTGVHEQYF. DNA of the CDR3: TGTGCCAGCAGTGATACAGGGGTCCACGAGCAGTACTTC.

This clonotype was found once. The V call is TRBV19, the J call TRBJ2-3; no clear D gene. The V and J ends lost 5 bases and 4 bases respectively, with 13 bases between them. This CDR3 comprises 14 residues. Germline V gives CDR1 LNHDA, CDR2 SQIVND (reference sequence). The DNA of the CDR3 is TGTGCCAGTAGTCCGCCCTCCCTTCCAGATACGCAGTATTTT. Amino acids: CASSPPSLPDTQYF.

The DNA for the CDR3 is TGTGCCACCAGTGATTCTGGACTAGCGGGTTCCTACAATGAGCAGTTCTTC. It translates to CATSDSGLAGSYNEQFF. The V gene is TRBV24-1, the J gene TRBJ2-1, with 11 bases fitting TRBD2. The CDR3 is made up of 17 amino acids. CDR1 KGHDR and CDR2 SFDVKD come from the germline V gene. Losses at the gene ends were 2 bases for V and 1 base for J; bases not matched to a gene: 3.

The chain is built from TRBV6-1 and TRBJ1-5, with 7 bases matching TRBD1. With 3 bases clipped from V and 6 bases from J, the junction kept 23 bases outside the gene matches. The CDR3 extends over 20 amino acids. CDR1 is MNHNS, CDR2 SASEGT, per germline. CDR3 region: CASSDGGTDHYPGLSQPQHF. CDR3 DNA: TGTGCCAGCAGTGACGGAGGGACAGACCATTACCCAGGCCTCAGTCAGCCCCAGCATTTT.

The sample holds one count of this clonotype. The genes are TRBV12-3 or TRBV12-4 and TRBJ1-5, with a possible D match to TRBD1 (6 bases). CDR3 size: 14 residues. V was shortened by 3 bases and J by 3 bases, with 9 bases between the two germline ends. As DNA, the CDR3 is TGTGCCAGCAGTTTTTGGGACAACAATCAGCCCCAGCATTTT. Protein product: CASSFWDNNQPQHF.

The chain uses TRBV27 and TRBJ2-1; TRBD1 might be the D (5 bases). CDR3 length: 13 residues. V lost 4 bases to trimming and J lost 9 bases, with 13 bases between them. In germline, CDR1 is MNHEY, CDR2 SMNVEV (reference sequence). The CDR3 sequence is CASSSTAAGEQFF. DNA for the CDR3: TGTGCCAGCAGTTCGACAGCCGCTGGTGAGCAGTTCTTC.

The V call is TRBV4-3, the J call TRBJ2-2, with D perhaps matching TRBD1 or TRBD2 (6 bases each). CDR3 length: 15 amino acids. The V end was cut by 1 base, the J end by 4 bases, with 10 bases between. Germline loops: CDR1 LGHNA, CDR2 YSLEER. This CDR3 reads CASSQVQGGTGELFF. CDR3 coding DNA: TGCGCCAGCAGCCAAGTACAGGGAGGCACCGGGGAGCTGTTTTTT.

The CDR3 protein is CASSVGGSNTGELFF. In DNA, the CDR3 is TGTGCCAGCAGCGTAGGCGGGTCGAACACCGGGGAGCTGTTTTTT. The chain is built from TRBV9 and TRBJ2-2; TRBD2 is a possible D gene (5 bases). This CDR3 spans 15 amino acids. Trimming stripped 0 bases from V and 0 bases from J, with 6 bases between. CDR1 SGDLS and CDR2 YYNGEE come from the germline V gene.

V and J are TRBV6-1 and TRBJ2-3; 7 bases are a match to TRBD2. CDR1 is MNHNS and CDR2 is SASEGT in the germline V gene. The CDR3 covers 15 residues. The V and J ends lost 4 bases and 6 bases, in that order; junction bases with no gene match: 10. The CDR3 loop reads CASSALGGRADTQYF. The CDR3 nucleotides read TGTGCCAGCAGTGCCCTGGGAGGGAGGGCCGATACGCAGTATTTT.

The chain joins TRBV27 to TRBJ2-3; maybe TRBD1 (7 bases). The CDR3 covers 16 residues. Trimming left V 2 bases short and J 3 bases short, with 15 bases between. Germline CDR1 and CDR2: MNHEY and SMNVEV (reference sequence). The CDR3 coding sequence is TGTGCCAGCAGTTTACGGGTGTCAGGGGGGACAGATACGCAGTATTTT. The encoded protein is CASSLRVSGGTDTQYF.

The chain has TRBV27 and TRBJ2-7; possible D gene TRBD1, 6 bases. The V end was cut by 8 bases, the J end by 3 bases, with 20 bases between. The germline V gene encodes CDR1 MNHEY and CDR2 SMNVEV (reference sequence). The CDR3 runs to 15 residues. The CDR3 DNA follows: TGTGCCAGCGGATTCTACCGGGACACGGGCTACGAGCAGTACTTC. Translation: CASGFYRDTGYEQYF.

The rearrangement uses TRBV29-1 and TRBJ2-2; D is possibly TRBD2 (5 bases). The germline V gene has CDR1 SQVTM and CDR2 ANQGSEA. This CDR3 contains 13 residues. V lost 5 bases and J 5 bases, leaving 12 bases between the germline ends. The CDR3 sequence is CSVRRTPTGELFF. CDR3 coding DNA: TGCAGCGTTCGAAGGACTCCGACCGGGGAGCTGTTTTTT.

This chain connects TRBV12-3 or TRBV12-4 to TRBJ1-4, with D tentatively TRBD1 (5 bases). This CDR3 is 16 amino acids long. V was shortened by 7 bases and J by 8 bases, with 23 bases between the two germline ends. CDR3 region: CASTNTDGTRPEKLFF. The CDR3 DNA reads TGTGCCAGCACTAATACTGACGGGACTCGGCCGGAAAAACTGTTTTTT.

This rearrangement joins TRBV4-3 to TRBJ1-4, with TRBD1 identical over 8 bases. The CDR3 spans 15 residues. J lost 3 bases, V lost 5 bases, and 5 bases had no gene match. Germline CDR1 reads LGHNA; CDR2 reads YSLEER. The CDR3 DNA reads as TGCGCCAGCAGCATCGGGACAGGTCCTAATGAAAAACTGTTTTTT. Its protein product is CASSIGTGPNEKLFF.

This clonotype showed up just once. V usage is TRBV10-2 and J usage is TRBJ2-1, with TRBD2 matching over 7 bases. The CDR3 loop spans 15 amino acids. V gave up 7 bases and J gave up 2 bases; unmatched junction bases: 8. Germline loops: CDR1 WSHSY, CDR2 SAAADI. DNA of the CDR3: TGCGCCAGCACTGCTAGCGGTCCTGCCTACAATGAGCAGTTCTTC. This translates into CASTASGPAYNEQFF.

This chain joins TRBV20-1 and TRBJ2-7; 8 nucleotides align to TRBD1. V lost 2 bases and J lost 4; bases outside the gene matches: 4. The CDR3 is 13 residues long. CDR1 is DFQATT, CDR2 SNEGSKA, per germline (reference sequence). The CDR3, as DNA: TGCAGTGCTAGATACCAGGGGGCTTACGAGCAGTACTTC. This sequence encodes CSARYQGAYEQYF.

In DNA form, the CDR3 reads TGTGCCAGCAGTTACGAGCCAGTTAGCGGGAGCTCCTACAATGAGCAGTTCTTC. This codes for CASSYEPVSGSSYNEQFF. The chain is built from TRBV6-2 or TRBV6-3 and TRBJ2-1, with 9 bases aligning to TRBD2. With 2 bases clipped from V and 0 bases from J, the junction kept 8 bases outside the gene matches. This CDR3 spans 18 amino acids. The germline gives CDR1 MNHEY, CDR2 SVGEGT.

The chain links TRBV19 to TRBJ1-5; D remains unclear. Trimming removed 6 bases at V and 6 bases at J, with 12 bases between. CDR3 size: 13 residues. Germline CDR1 LNHDA, CDR2 SQIVND (reference sequence). Here the CDR3 DNA reads TGTGCCAGTAGCCCTTCCGGTGGTCAGCCCCAGCATTTT. Protein product: CASSPSGGQPQHF.

This clonotype was detected only once. The chain uses TRBV30 and TRBJ1-4, with D unclear. Trimming shortened V by 4 bases and J by 5 bases, and 11 bases separated the two germline ends. The CDR3 is 13 residues long. Per the germline V gene, CDR1 is GTSNPN and CDR2 is SVGIG (reference sequence). The CDR3 DNA reads as TGTGCCTGGAACTCGGGGTCGAATGAAAAACTGTTTTTT. Residues: CAWNSGSNEKLFF.

As regards this clonotype: The conserved phenylalanine or tryptophan normally closing the CDR3 is absent here, so this likely arose from a read error. V gene TRBV20-1 combines with J gene TRBJ2-1; 9 nucleotides match TRBD1. The CDR3 has 15 amino acids. Germline V lookup: CDR1 DFQATT, CDR2 SNEGSKA (reference sequence). The V and J ends lost 3 bases and 5 bases, in that order; junction bases with no gene match: 8. The CDR3 loop is CSAREQGATNNEQFS. CDR3 nucleotides: TGCAGTGCTAGGGAACAGGGGGCGACGAACAATGAGCAGTTCTCC.